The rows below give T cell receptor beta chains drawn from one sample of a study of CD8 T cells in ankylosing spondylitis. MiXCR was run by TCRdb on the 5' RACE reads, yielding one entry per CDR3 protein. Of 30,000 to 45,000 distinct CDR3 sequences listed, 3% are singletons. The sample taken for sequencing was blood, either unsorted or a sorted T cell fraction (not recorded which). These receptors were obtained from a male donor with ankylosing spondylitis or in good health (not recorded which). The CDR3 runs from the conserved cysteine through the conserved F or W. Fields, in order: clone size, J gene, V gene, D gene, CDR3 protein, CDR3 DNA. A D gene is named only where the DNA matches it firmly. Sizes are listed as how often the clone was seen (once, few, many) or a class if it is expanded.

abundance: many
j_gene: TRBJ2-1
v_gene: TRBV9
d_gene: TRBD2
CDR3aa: CASSGGTSGRGNEQFF
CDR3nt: TGTGCCAGCAGCGGGGGGACTAGCGGGAGGGGGAATGAGCAGTTCTTC

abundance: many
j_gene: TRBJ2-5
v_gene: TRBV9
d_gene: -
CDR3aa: CASSPGSVQETQYF
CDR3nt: TGTGCCAGCAGCCCGGGTAGCGTCCAAGAGACCCAGTACTTC

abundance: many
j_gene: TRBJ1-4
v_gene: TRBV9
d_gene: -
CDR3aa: CASSPSTRTRELREKLFF
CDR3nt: TGTGCCAGCAGCCCGTCGACTCGAACCAGGGAGCTTCGTGAAAAACTGTTTTTT

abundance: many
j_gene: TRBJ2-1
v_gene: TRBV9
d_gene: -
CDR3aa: CASSVGDFTGGEQFF
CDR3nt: TGTGCCAGCAGCGTAGGAGACTTTACTGGAGGTGAGCAGTTCTTC

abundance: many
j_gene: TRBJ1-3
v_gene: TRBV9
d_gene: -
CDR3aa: CASSVEENTIYF
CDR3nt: TGTGCCAGCAGCGTAGAGGAGAACACCATATATTTT

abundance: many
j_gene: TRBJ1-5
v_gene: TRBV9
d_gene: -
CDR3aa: CASSPPGVNQPQHF
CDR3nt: TGTGCCAGCAGCCCCCCAGGGGTGAATCAGCCCCAGCATTTT

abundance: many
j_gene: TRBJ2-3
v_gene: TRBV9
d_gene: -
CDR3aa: CASSVGAPRGTDTQYF
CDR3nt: TGTGCCAGCAGCGTAGGGGCTCCACGGGGCACAGATACGCAGTATTTT

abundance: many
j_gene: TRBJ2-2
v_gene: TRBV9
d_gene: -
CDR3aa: CASSVDRSGELFF
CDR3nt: TGTGCCAGCAGCGTAGATCGGTCCGGGGAGCTGTTTTTT

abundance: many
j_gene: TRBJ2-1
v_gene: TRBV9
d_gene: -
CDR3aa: CASSPRGSGDEQFF
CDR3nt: TGTGCCAGCAGCCCCCGGGGTAGCGGTGATGAGCAGTTCTTC

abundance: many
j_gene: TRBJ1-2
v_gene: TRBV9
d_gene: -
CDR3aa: CASSVGPGWDGYTF
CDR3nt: TGTGCCAGCAGCGTAGGGCCAGGGTGGGATGGCTACACCTTC

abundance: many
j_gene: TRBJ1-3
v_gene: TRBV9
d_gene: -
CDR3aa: CASSAQGTSSGNTIYF
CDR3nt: TGTGCCAGCAGCGCACAGGGCACCAGCTCTGGAAACACCATATATTTT

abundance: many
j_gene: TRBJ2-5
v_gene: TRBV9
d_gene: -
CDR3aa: CASSVDTRETQYF
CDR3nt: TGTGCCAGCAGCGTAGATACCCGGGAGACCCAGTACTTC

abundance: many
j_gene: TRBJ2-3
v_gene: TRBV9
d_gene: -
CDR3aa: CASSQITSTDTQYF
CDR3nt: TGTGCCAGCAGCCAGATAACTAGCACAGATACGCAGTATTTT

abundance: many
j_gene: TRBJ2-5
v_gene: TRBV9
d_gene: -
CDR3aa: CASSQGLGETQYF
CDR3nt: TGTGCCAGCAGCCAGGGACTTGGAGAGACCCAGTACTTC

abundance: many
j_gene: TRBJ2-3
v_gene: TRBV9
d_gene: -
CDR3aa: CASSVDRIDTQYF
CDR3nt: TGTGCCAGCAGCGTTGACCGGATAGATACGCAGTATTTT

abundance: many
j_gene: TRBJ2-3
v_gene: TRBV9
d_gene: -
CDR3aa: CASSVGGGRASTDTQYF
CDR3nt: TGTGCCAGCAGCGTAGGTGGAGGTCGGGCAAGCACAGATACGCAGTATTTT

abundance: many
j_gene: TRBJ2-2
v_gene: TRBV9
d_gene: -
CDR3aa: CASSVVPDSGELFF
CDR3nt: TGTGCCAGCAGCGTAGTTCCCGACAGCGGGGAGCTGTTTTTT

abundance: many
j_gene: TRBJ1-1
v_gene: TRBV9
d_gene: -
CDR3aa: CASSEGLNTEAFF
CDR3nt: TGTGCCAGCAGCGAGGGACTGAACACTGAAGCTTTCTTT

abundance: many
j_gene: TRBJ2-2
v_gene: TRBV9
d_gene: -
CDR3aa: CASSVDGQTRTGELFF
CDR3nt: TGTGCCAGCAGCGTAGATGGTCAGACCCGTACCGGGGAGCTGTTTTTT

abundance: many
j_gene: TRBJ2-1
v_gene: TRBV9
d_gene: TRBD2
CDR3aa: CASSGPSGRDYNEQFF
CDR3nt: TGTGCCAGCAGCGGGCCTAGCGGGAGGGACTACAATGAGCAGTTCTTC

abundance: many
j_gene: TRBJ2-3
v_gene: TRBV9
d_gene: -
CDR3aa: CASTVGVDPDTQYF
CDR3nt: TGTGCCAGCACCGTAGGGGTTGATCCAGATACGCAGTATTTT

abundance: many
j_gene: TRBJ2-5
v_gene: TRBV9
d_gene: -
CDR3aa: CASSIPDHQETQYF
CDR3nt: TGTGCCAGCAGCATACCGGACCACCAAGAGACCCAGTACTTC

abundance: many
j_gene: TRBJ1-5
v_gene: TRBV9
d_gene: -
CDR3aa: CASSRGGGEQPQHF
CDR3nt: TGTGCCAGCAGCAGAGGAGGGGGGGAACAGCCCCAGCATTTT

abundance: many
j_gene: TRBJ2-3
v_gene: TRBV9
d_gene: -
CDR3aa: CASSEADLTDTQYF
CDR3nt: TGTGCCAGCAGCGAGGCGGACTTAACAGATACGCAGTATTTT

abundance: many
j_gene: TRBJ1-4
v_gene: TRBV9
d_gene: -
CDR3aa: CASSVSNGFSGEKLFF
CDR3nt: TGTGCCAGCAGCGTATCTAACGGGTTTTCAGGTGAAAAACTGTTTTTT

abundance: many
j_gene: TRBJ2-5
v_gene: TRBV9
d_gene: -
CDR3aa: CASSPRGWGQETQYF
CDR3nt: TGTGCCAGCAGCCCCCGAGGATGGGGGCAAGAGACCCAGTACTTC

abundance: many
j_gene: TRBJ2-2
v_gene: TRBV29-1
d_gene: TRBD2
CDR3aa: CSVGEGTGPGTSGRENTGELFF
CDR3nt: TGCAGCGTTGGAGAGGGGACAGGGCCGGGGACTAGCGGGAGAGAAAACACCGGGGAGCTGTTTTTT

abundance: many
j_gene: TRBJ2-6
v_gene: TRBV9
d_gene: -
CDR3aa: CASSERELAPGANVLTF
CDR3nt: TGTGCCAGCAGCGAGAGAGAACTAGCTCCTGGGGCCAACGTCCTGACTTTC